Listed here is a single T cell receptor (beta chain). Germline CDR1 and CDR2: KGHSH and LQKENI. The CDR3 runs 17 residues. The J segment lost 5 bases and the V segment lost 0 bases, leaving 8 bases of the junction unmatched. PCR primers comprised 60 Vbeta and 13 Jbeta primers. The protocol was immunoSEQ multiplex PCR, while the TCRdb copy is restricted to in-frame clones and leaves out a portion. The sample carries some 150,000 clones, approximately 88% recorded once. This entry is derived from a study of cytomegalovirus exposure and HLA in healthy donors. Participants comprised healthy donors of bone marrow. Donors were nominally healthy when sampled, though unrecorded immune exposures were likely.

The sequence was collected from a woman aged 25 to 39 in good health and CMV-seronegative. Sample: PBMCs. The chain carries TRBV18 and TRBJ1-5; 9 nucleotides agree with TRBD1. CDR3 sequence reads: CASSPPRTGVVDQPQHF. In DNA form, the CDR3 reads TGTGCCAGCTCACCACCGAGGACAGGGGTAGTGGATCAGCCCCAGCATTTT. Together with reference TRBV18 and TRBJ1-5, the CDR3 gives the full variable domain: NAGVMQNPRHLVRRRGQEARLRCSPMKGHSHVYWYRQLPEEGLKFMVYLQKENIIDESGMPKERFSAEFPKEGPSILRIQQVVRGDSAAYFCASSPPRTGVVDQPQHFGDGTRLSIL.